This TCR beta chain derives from a study of spatial heterogeneity in lung cancer. Overall study: Sequencing consistently turned up more beta-chain sequences than alpha-chain sequences. Findings of the study overall: At resection, ubiquitous expanded tumor TCRs appeared in blood more than at follow-up.

In TCRdb, the 5' RACE reads were re-called with MiXCR into one record per CDR3 protein. The table lists tens of thousands of distinct CDR3 sequences, 12% of them singletons. A word on this clonotype: Its antigen is as yet unknown.

The CDR3 is 12 amino acids. CDR1 is MNHEY, CDR2 SVGEGT, per germline. Deletions cut 5 bases from V and 11 bases from J, with 13 bases between. Indicated time point: sample taken at primary tumor resection. Unsorted samples of tumor, nontumor lung or frozen PBMC had their whole RNA sequenced. The chain combines TRBV6-2 or TRBV6-3 with TRBJ1-5; no clear D gene. The sequence was collected from a male donor with early-stage non-small cell lung cancer. Specimen: PBMCs, collected at surgery. CDR3 protein: CASSANLGSQHF. CDR3 nucleotides: TGTGCCAGCAGTGCGAATTTGGGTTCCCAGCATTTT.